The present entry profiles one TCR beta chain with its context. Its target is unknown. Trimming left V 4 bases short and J 4 bases short, with 10 bases between. Germline V gene data show CDR1 as MNHEY and CDR2 as SVGAGI. There are 13 residues in the CDR3. This record comes from a study of T cell responses to AZD1222 COVID-19 vaccine. Method: immunoSEQ multiplex PCR; TCRdb's copy keeps in-frame clones and lacks some. In the table there are about 190,000 clones, approximately 90% of which are singletons. General study points: Samples come after the peak T cell response, not at day 14.

The sample in question was peripheral blood, obtained on day 0 of AZD1222 vaccination. The rearrangement links TRBV6-5 to TRBJ1-1, with no clear D. The TCR originated in an adult in good health. The CDR3 DNA reads as TGTGCCAGCAGTTTGGGCGGATCCACTGAAGCTTTCTTT. Protein sequence: CASSLGGSTEAFF.